This T cell receptor (beta chain) was retrieved from a study of blood T cell repertoires in COVID-19. Looking at the study overall: COVID-19 samples from acute and convalescent phases originated in the United States, Italy and Spain. PBMCs, B-cell-depleted T cells, or T cells were the source of the cDNA or gDNA that made up the material.

Looked up from germline, CDR1 is SGDLS and CDR2 is YYNGEE. This CDR3 is 15 amino acids long. The ends were cut back, 0 bases at V and 2 bases at J, with 12 bases in the middle. In the original analysis: Estimation of nucleated cell counts was performed using reference gene primer amplification. TCRdb's table, derived via immunoSEQ multiplex PCR, lists solely in-frame clones and lacks some. V and J calls and clone size follow that table, whereas D and trimming were derived from the DNA. The sample gives 160,000 or so clones, 83% of which show up once; more than 1.5% is in the top ten. Sequencing was performed on peripheral blood. The rearrangement joins TRBV9 to TRBJ2-7; possible D gene TRBD1, 5 bases. The sequence was obtained from a human donor in a cohort sampled during active COVID-19. The CDR3 DNA reads as TGTGCCAGCAGCGTAGCGGCAGGGCCGACCTACGAGCAGTACTTC. This gives the protein CASSVAAGPTYEQYF.